Listed below are T cell receptor beta chains from one sample, sequenced in a study of radiation and T cells in renal cell carcinoma. Assay used: immunoSEQ multiplex PCR; TCRdb lists only in-frame clones, some missing. In the table there are tens of thousands of clones, 82% of which are singletons. The starting material was blood, obtained from a patient whose treatment included radiotherapy and nephrectomy. Source of these receptors: a man aged 60 to 69 with renal cell carcinoma. CDR3s include the opening cysteine and the closing phenylalanine or tryptophan. The D gene is left open where the match is weak. Clone size is stated in some rows and not others, as once, few, many or a class when expanded.

cdr3_nt | cdr3_aa | d_call | v_call | clone_size | j_call
TGCGCCAGTAGAGAACTCGCGAACACCGGGGAGCTGTTTTTT | CASRELANTGELFF | . | TRBV5-1 | . | TRBJ2-2
TGCGCCAGCAGCTTGGCCGGGACAGGGTTCGGCACCGGGGAGCTGTTTTTT | CASSLAGTGFGTGELFF | TRBD1 | TRBV5-1 | few | TRBJ2-2
TGTGCCAGCAGCGTACGTAGGGCGGGGCCTCTCTCCTACAATGAGCAGTTCTTC | CASSVRRAGPLSYNEQFF | . | TRBV9 | few | TRBJ2-1
TGTGCCAGCAGCGGAGACCAAAACCTTAGGGAAAAACTGTTTTTT | CASSGDQNLREKLFF | . | TRBV7-9 | few | TRBJ1-4
TGTGCCATCAGCCAACTAGCGGGAGGCGTAAAGACCCAGTACTTC | CAISQLAGGVKTQYF | TRBD2 | TRBV10-3 | . | TRBJ2-5
TGTGCCAGCAGCGTCGTTAGCGGGACGACAGATACGCAGTATTTT | CASSVVSGTTDTQYF | TRBD2 | TRBV7-8 | once | TRBJ2-3
TGTGCCAGCAGCTTCGGGGGGAACTATGGCTACACCTTC | CASSFGGNYGYTF | . | TRBV5-8 | . | TRBJ1-2
TGCGCCAGCAGCTTGGGGCAGCGGGTAGAGCAGTACTTC | CASSLGQRVEQYF | . | TRBV5-1 | . | TRBJ2-7
TGTGCCAGCAGTTTATACTCCGGGACAGGGTTTGGCACCGGGGAGCTGTTTTTT | CASSLYSGTGFGTGELFF | TRBD1 | TRBV27 | . | TRBJ2-2
TGTGCCAGCAACCAACTAGCGGGAGGGGAGACCCAGTACTTC | CASNQLAGGETQYF | TRBD2 | TRBV6-5 | . | TRBJ2-5
TGTGCCAGCAGCGTAGGTGTTGCGGGCTCCTACGAGCAGTACTTC | CASSVGVAGSYEQYF | . | TRBV9 | . | TRBJ2-7
TGCACCAGCTTTGACAAGGACTCCTACGAGCAGTACTTC | CTSFDKDSYEQYF | . | TRBV1 | . | TRBJ2-7
TGCGCCAGCAGCTTGGAAGCGGGACAGGGAGGTGGAAACACCATATATTTT | CASSLEAGQGGGNTIYF | TRBD1 | TRBV5-1 | . | TRBJ1-3
TGTGCCAGCAGCGCGTCCTTTAGCGGGGAGCTGTTTTTT | CASSASFSGELFF | . | TRBV5-6 | . | TRBJ2-2
TGTGCCAGCAGCCCGCTGGGCAGAGAAGAGACCCAGTACTTC | CASSPLGREETQYF | . | TRBV5-6 | . | TRBJ2-5
TGCGCCAGCAGCCAAACGACAGTTAGCAATCAGCCCCAGCATTTT | CASSQTTVSNQPQHF | . | TRBV4-1 | . | TRBJ1-5
TGCGCCAGCAGCCAAGTCGTCCTCGGGGCCCAGCATTTT | CASSQVVLGAQHF | . | TRBV4-1 | . | TRBJ1-5
TGTGCCAGCAGTTTAAAGGGGGGCGCTCCTATAAGGGAGCAGTACTTC | CASSLKGGAPIREQYF | . | TRBV27 | once | TRBJ2-7
TGTGCCAGCAGTTACACATCGTACCAAGAGACCCAGTACTTC | CASSYTSYQETQYF | . | TRBV6-5 | . | TRBJ2-5
TGCGCCAGCAGTAGGTCTCAGGTTAATGAAAAACTGTTTTTT | CASSRSQVNEKLFF | . | TRBV10-2 | . | TRBJ1-4
TGTGCCACCAGCACCGGCGGGAGGTCCTACAATGAGCAGTTCTTC | CATSTGGRSYNEQFF | TRBD2 | TRBV15 | . | TRBJ2-1
TGTGCCTGGAGTAAAGGGGGCGCGAATTCACCCCTCCACTTT | CAWSKGGANSPLHF | TRBD1 | TRBV30 | once | TRBJ1-6
TGTGCCAGCAGCGTAGACTACTCGGCAGTCCCGAACACCGGGGAGCTGTTTTTT | CASSVDYSAVPNTGELFF | . | TRBV9 | . | TRBJ2-2
TGTGCCAGCAGTGAAGCGAGGCAGCCACAGCCCCAGCATTTT | CASSEARQPQPQHF | . | TRBV2 | . | TRBJ1-5
TGTGCCAGCAGTTTATCATGGGGGCAATCAGCCCGTCAGCCCCAGCATTTT | CASSLSWGQSARQPQHF | . | TRBV27 | once | TRBJ1-5
TGTGCCAGCTCACCAGGGGCTCCCGCTCAAGAGACCCAGTACTTC | CASSPGAPAQETQYF | . | TRBV18 | once | TRBJ2-5
TGTGCCAGCAGTATACAGACAGGGAAGGGTACTGAAGCTTTCTTT | CASSIQTGKGTEAFF | TRBD1 | TRBV28 | . | TRBJ1-1
TGTGCCAGTAGTACCCGGCCGGCCTATGGCTACACCTTC | CASSTRPAYGYTF | . | TRBV19 | once | TRBJ1-2
TGTGCCAGCAGTCCGAGACGGTACTCCTACGAGCAGTACTTC | CASSPRRYSYEQYF | . | TRBV27 | . | TRBJ2-7
TGTGCCAGCAGTGCGGCGGGAGGAGCGGGCGAGCAGTACTTC | CASSAAGGAGEQYF | TRBD2 | TRBV6-1 | . | TRBJ2-7
TGCGCCAGCAGTCAATCCCCCTCGGGATGCCCAGATACGCAGTATTTT | CASSQSPSGCPDTQYF | . | TRBV23-1 | . | TRBJ2-3
TGTGCCAGCTCACCCCGAGTCGAGCAGTACTTC | CASSPRVEQYF | . | TRBV18 | . | TRBJ2-7
TGTGCCAGCTCACCGGATCAGGGTATTGGCTACACCTTC | CASSPDQGIGYTF | . | TRBV18 | few | TRBJ1-2
TGTGCCATCAGTGAGAGGGTTACCTACGAGCAGTACTTC | CAISERVTYEQYF | . | TRBV10-3 | . | TRBJ2-7
TGTGCCAGCAGCGTAGGACGGGGGGACCTCACAGATACGCAGTATTTT | CASSVGRGDLTDTQYF | TRBD2 | TRBV9 | . | TRBJ2-3
TGTGCCAGCAGCTTAGTATCCGGTCGGGAGGCTTTCTTT | CASSLVSGREAFF | . | TRBV7-9 | . | TRBJ1-1
TGTGCCAGCAGTTACTCCCCCTCAGGACGGGAGACCCAGTACTTC | CASSYSPSGRETQYF | . | TRBV28 | few | TRBJ2-5
TGTGCCAGCAGCTTGGAATTGGAGACTAGCTCCTACAATGAGCAGTTCTTC | CASSLELETSSYNEQFF | . | TRBV5-5 | . | TRBJ2-1
TGTGCCTGGACCCAACAGGGGAATCTTGAAAAACTGTTTTTT | CAWTQQGNLEKLFF | TRBD1 | TRBV30 | . | TRBJ1-4
TGTGCCAGCAGCCCATCTGGACTAGCGCGGAACACCGGGGAGCTGTTTTTT | CASSPSGLARNTGELFF | TRBD2 | TRBV7-8 | . | TRBJ2-2
TGCGCCAGCAGCTCGCGGACTAGCGGGTATCAAGAGACCCAGTACTTC | CASSSRTSGYQETQYF | TRBD2 | TRBV5-1 | once | TRBJ2-5
TGTGCCAGCAGCCCCCTTTGGACAGATACGCAGTATTTT | CASSPLWTDTQYF | . | TRBV7-2 | . | TRBJ2-3
TGTGCCAGCAGCAAGAGGGCGTCCCCATACACTGAAGCTTTCTTT | CASSKRASPYTEAFF | . | TRBV7-8 | . | TRBJ1-1
TGCGCCAGCAGTTCCCGGGACAGGGCCCAACCATCTAACACCGGGGAGCTGTTTTTT | CASSSRDRAQPSNTGELFF | TRBD1 | TRBV5-1 | . | TRBJ2-2
TGTGCCAGCACGGTCCGGGACACTAGCTCTGGGGCCAACGTCCTGACTTTC | CASTVRDTSSGANVLTF | . | TRBV2 | few | TRBJ2-6
TGTGCCAGCAGCTTAATTCTTGGGACTACCTACGAGCAGTACTTC | CASSLILGTTYEQYF | TRBD2 | TRBV7-2 | . | TRBJ2-7
TGTGCCAGTATAGGGACAGGGGTCAAAAGAGATACGCAGTATTTT | CASIGTGVKRDTQYF | TRBD1 | TRBV19 | . | TRBJ2-3
TGTGCCAGCAGCCAAGAAGTCCCGGTTAGCGGGAGGACAGATACGCAGTATTTT | CASSQEVPVSGRTDTQYF | TRBD2 | TRBV4-2 | . | TRBJ2-3
TGTGCCAGTAGTCCTCGGGCTAGCGGGAGTGCCAAGCAGTACTTC | CASSPRASGSAKQYF | TRBD2 | TRBV19 | few | TRBJ2-7
TGTGCCAGCTCATTTAGTCAAGATGGCTACACCTTC | CASSFSQDGYTF | . | TRBV18 | . | TRBJ1-2
TGTGCCAGCAGTTACTCCTTCGGGACTGTGATTTTTGGCTACACCTTC | CASSYSFGTVIFGYTF | . | TRBV6-5 | . | TRBJ1-2
TGTGCCAGCTCAGATTCAGGGCTGAGCTATGGCTACACCTTC | CASSDSGLSYGYTF | . | TRBV6-1 | . | TRBJ1-2
TGTGCCAGCAGTGAAAGCCCCAGCGGTCAATACGAGCAGTACTTC | CASSESPSGQYEQYF | . | TRBV6-1 | . | TRBJ2-7